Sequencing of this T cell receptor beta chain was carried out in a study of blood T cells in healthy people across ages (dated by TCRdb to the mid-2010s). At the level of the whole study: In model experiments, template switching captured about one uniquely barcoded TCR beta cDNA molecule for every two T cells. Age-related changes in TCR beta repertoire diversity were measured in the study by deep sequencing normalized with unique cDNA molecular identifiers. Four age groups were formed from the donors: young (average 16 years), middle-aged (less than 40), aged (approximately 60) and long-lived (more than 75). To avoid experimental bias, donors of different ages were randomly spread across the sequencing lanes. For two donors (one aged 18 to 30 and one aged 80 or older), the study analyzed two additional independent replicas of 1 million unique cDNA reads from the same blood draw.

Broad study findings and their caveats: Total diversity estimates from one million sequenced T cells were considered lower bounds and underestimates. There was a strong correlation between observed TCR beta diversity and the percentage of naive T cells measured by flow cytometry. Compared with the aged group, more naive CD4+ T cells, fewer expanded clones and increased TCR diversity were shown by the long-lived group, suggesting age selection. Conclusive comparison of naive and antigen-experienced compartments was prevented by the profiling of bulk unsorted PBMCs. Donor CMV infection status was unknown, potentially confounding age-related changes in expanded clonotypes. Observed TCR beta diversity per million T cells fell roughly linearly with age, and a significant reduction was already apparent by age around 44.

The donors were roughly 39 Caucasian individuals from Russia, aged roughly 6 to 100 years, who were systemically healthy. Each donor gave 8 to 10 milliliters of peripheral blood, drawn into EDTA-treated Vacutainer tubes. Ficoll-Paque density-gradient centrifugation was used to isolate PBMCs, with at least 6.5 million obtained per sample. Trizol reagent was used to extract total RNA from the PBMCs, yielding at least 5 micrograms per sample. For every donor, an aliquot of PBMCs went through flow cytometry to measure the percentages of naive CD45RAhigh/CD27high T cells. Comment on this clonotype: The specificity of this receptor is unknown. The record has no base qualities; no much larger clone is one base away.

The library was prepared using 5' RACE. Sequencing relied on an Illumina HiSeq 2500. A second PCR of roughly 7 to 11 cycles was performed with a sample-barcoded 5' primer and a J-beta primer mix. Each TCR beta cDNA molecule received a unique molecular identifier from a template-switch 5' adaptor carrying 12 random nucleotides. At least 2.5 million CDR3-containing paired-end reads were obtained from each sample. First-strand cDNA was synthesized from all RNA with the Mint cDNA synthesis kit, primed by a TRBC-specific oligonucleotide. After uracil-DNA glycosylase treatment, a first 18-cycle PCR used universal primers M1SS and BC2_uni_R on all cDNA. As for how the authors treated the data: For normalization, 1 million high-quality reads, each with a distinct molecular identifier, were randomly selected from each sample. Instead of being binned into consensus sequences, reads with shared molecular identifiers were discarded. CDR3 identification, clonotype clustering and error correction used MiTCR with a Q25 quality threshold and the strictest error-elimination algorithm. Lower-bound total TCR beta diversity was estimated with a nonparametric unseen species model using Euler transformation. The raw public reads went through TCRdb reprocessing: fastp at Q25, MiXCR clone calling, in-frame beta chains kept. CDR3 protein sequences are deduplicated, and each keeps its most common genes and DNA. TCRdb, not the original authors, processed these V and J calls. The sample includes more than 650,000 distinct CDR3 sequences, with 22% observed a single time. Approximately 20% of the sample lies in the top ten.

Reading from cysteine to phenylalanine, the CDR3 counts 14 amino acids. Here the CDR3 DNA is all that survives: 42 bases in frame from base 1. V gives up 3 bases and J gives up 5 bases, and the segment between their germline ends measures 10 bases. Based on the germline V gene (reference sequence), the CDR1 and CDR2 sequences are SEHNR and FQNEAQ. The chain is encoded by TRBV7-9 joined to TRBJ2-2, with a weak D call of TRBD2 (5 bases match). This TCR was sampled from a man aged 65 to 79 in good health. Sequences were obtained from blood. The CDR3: CASSFPGRTGELFF. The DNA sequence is TGTGCCAGCAGCTTTCCGGGAAGGACCGGGGAGCTGTTTTTT.